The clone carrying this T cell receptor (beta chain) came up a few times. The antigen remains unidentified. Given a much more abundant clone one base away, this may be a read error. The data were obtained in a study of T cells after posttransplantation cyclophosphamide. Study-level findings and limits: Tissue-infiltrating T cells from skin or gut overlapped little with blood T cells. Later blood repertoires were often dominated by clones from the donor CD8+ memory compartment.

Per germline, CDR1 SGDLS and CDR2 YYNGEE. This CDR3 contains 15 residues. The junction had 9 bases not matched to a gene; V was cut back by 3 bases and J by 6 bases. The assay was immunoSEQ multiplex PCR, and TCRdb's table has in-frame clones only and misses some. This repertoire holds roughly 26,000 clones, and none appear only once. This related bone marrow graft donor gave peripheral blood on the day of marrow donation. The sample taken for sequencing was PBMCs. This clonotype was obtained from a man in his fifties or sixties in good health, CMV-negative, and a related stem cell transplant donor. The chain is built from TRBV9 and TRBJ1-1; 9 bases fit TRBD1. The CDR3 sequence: CASSEGQGGWAEAFF. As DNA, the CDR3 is TGTGCCAGCAGCGAGGGACAGGGAGGTTGGGCTGAAGCTTTCTTT.